The present entry profiles one TCR beta chain with its context. Researchers used genomic DNA as the template to profile TCR beta VDJ and CDR3. Each CDR3 protein is one row after TCRdb ran MiXCR on the reads. The repertoire holds just over 200,000 distinct CDR3 sequences, with less than 75% as singletons. This record comes from a study of CD8+CD57+ T cells in acquired aplastic anemia. The CDR3 runs 11 residues. Germline lookup yields CDR1 SQVTM and CDR2 ANQGSEA. V gave up 6 bases and J gave up 6 bases, with 11 bases separating them. Sequenced patients had shown CD8+CD57+ cell expansion by flow cytometry.

Sequencing was performed on sorted CD4+, CD8+, or CD8+CD57+ T cells (not recorded which) from PBMCs. This sequence joins TRBV29-1 and TRBJ1-2; D gene uncertain. This TCR was recovered from a human donor with aplastic anemia. CDR3 residues: CSVRPTDGYTF. CDR3 in DNA: TGCAGCGTCCGCCCCACCGATGGCTACACCTTC. Together with reference TRBV29-1 and TRBJ1-2, the CDR3 gives the full variable domain: SAVISQKPSRDICQRGTSLTIQCQVDSQVTMMFWYRQQPGQSLTLIATANQGSEATYESGFVIDKFPISRPNLTFSTLTVSNMSPEDSSIYLCSVRPTDGYTFGSGTRLTVV.